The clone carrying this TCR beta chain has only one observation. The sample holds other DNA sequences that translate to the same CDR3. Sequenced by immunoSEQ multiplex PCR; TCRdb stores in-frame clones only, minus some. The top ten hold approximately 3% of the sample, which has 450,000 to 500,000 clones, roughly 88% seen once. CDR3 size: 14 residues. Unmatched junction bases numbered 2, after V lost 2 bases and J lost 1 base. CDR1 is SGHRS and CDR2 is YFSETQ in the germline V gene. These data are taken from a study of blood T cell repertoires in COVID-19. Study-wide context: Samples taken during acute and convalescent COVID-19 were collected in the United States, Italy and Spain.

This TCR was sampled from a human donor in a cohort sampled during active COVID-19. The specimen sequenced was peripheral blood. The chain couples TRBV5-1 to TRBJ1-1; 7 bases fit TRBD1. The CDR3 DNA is TGCGCCAGCAGCTTAGGACAGGAGAACACTGAAGCTTTCTTT. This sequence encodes CASSLGQENTEAFF.